This entry concerns a single T cell receptor beta chain. Antigen: not known. The junction had 7 bases not matched to a gene; V was cut back by 3 bases and J by 9 bases. CDR1 is SNHLY and CDR2 is FYNNEI in the germline V gene. This CDR3 spans 14 amino acids. This specimen comes from a study of beta chain features in type 1 diabetes. Study summary: Examination of sorted cells across all samples involved around 98 million cells. Whole-study results and caveats: In type 1 diabetes patients, VDJ junctions had fewer insertions; deletions at these junctions were more frequent. Significant though moderate, a shortening of TCRB CDR3s appeared in all four CD4+ subsets of Type 1 diabetes patients.

Every isolated RNA sample was fully reverse transcribed, so sequencing captured expressed TCRB transcripts. Produced via immunoSEQ multiplex PCR; TCRdb's table is partial and in-frame only. The sample records 60,000 to 75,000 clones, around 49% being singletons. Sequenced input: central memory CD4+ T cells from blood. The rearrangement joins TRBV2 to TRBJ2-1; the match to TRBD2 covers 8 bases. The receptor's source is a man between 25 and 39 years old with type 1 diabetes. The CDR3 region is CASSDNGRGGEQFF. The CDR3 DNA reads as TGTGCCAGCAGTGACAACGGGAGGGGCGGTGAGCAGTTCTTC.